These 27 T cell receptor beta chains share one sample of origin, sequenced in a study of regulatory T cells in long-lasting Graves disease. The time point denotes: newly diagnosed GD, antithyroid drugs for less than 3 months. There was RNA extracted from PBMCs, and the TCR library was made from it. According to the study, TCR beta libraries were built with iRepertoire HTBI primers and CDR3-region Arm-PCR. MiXCR, applied by TCRdb to the multiplex PCR reads, yields one record per CDR3 protein. Among roughly 320,000 distinct CDR3 sequences listed, roughly 17% were seen once. These data were likewise used in another study, on T cells in Graves' hyperthyroidism and ophthalmopathy.

Sequencing was performed on peripheral blood mononuclear cells (PBMCs), taken at new diagnosis, from a patient treated with antithyroid drugs. The receptors were gathered from a middle-aged man with Graves disease.

In the case of this clonotype: Its ends do not fully match the called genes, so a read error is possible. The chain employs TRBV9 and TRBJ2-1; D possibly corresponds to TRBD2 (6 bases). The DNA end favors TRBJ2-3, so the J call may be wrong. Germline-derived CDR1 and CDR2 are SGDLS and YYNGEE. There are 16 residues in the CDR3. The CDR3 sequence: CASNVSGLGGADTQYF. The CDR3 region has the DNA TGTGCCAGCAACGTAAGCGGATTGGGGGGTGCAGATACGCAGTATTTT.

This clonotype has a handful of counts. The chain couples TRBV7-9 to TRBJ1-1; D is unresolved. CDR1 is SEHNR and CDR2 is FQNEAQ in the germline V gene (reference sequence). The CDR3 contains 11 residues. V lost 4 bases and J 4 bases, leaving 4 bases between the germline ends. For the CDR3, the DNA is TGTGCCAGCAGCTCCGGCACTGAAGCTTTCTTT. Its protein is CASSSGTEAFF.

This clonotype appeared many times. J is TRBJ1-1 and V is TRBV20-1; TRBD1 is a possible D gene (5 bases). This CDR3 has 16 amino acids. Germline loops: CDR1 DFQATT, CDR2 SNEGSKA (reference sequence). The V end lost 3 bases, the J end lost 0 bases, and 17 bases lay between the germline ends. DNA for the CDR3: TGCAGTGCTAGTACTCCAGGGTTTGACTTGAACACTGAAGCTTTCTTT. This encodes CSASTPGFDLNTEAFF.

This clonotype turned up a few times. V usage is TRBV10-2 and J usage is TRBJ1-2; no clear D. CDR3 length: 14 residues. V lost 6 bases, J lost 9 bases, and 20 bases lay in between. Germline CDR1 WSHSY, CDR2 SAAADI. CDR3 residues: CASRNRLLSGSYTF. The CDR3 coding sequence is TGCGCCAGCAGGAATCGATTACTATCGGGGAGCTACACCTTC.

This clonotype was detected many times. As DNA, the CDR3 is TGTGCCAGCTCACCGGAGGGACAGGGACGAGGGACCCAGTACTTC. Protein: CASSPEGQGRGTQYF. The chain uses TRBV18 and TRBJ2-5, with 9 bases fitting TRBD1. J lost 7 bases, V lost 3 bases, and 9 bases had no gene match. Germline V lookup: CDR1 KGHSH, CDR2 LQKENI. The CDR3 covers 15 residues.

A word on this clonotype: Mismatch with germline at one junction end may stem from a read error. This sequence joins TRBV28 and TRBJ1-1, with a possible D match to TRBD1 (6 bases). The CDR3 is 13 amino acids. Germline CDR1 is MDHEN and CDR2 is SYDVKM. This CDR3 reads CATTGGGGKRGRF. DNA for the CDR3: TGTGCCACCACCGGCGGGGGGGGGAAGCGGGGGCGCTTT.

This clonotype was counted many times. The gene calls are TRBV3-1 and TRBJ2-7; the D call may be TRBD1 or TRBD2 (5 bases each). This CDR3 has 14 residues. Deletions cut 4 bases from V and 0 bases from J, with 10 bases between. The V gene's germline CDR1 is LGHDT and CDR2 YNNKEL (reference sequence). CDR3 nucleotide sequence: TGTGCCAGCAGCCCGGGGCCCTTCTCCTACGAGCAGTACTTC. This translates into CASSPGPFSYEQYF.

The table lists this clonotype with many counts. The chain carries TRBV2 and TRBJ2-2; 12 bases match TRBD2. Trimming at V came to 1 base and at J to 9 bases, leaving 3 bases not matched to a gene. The CDR3 sequence is 15 residues long. Per the germline V gene, CDR1 is SNHLY and CDR2 is FYNNEI. The DNA of the CDR3 is TGTGCCAGCAGTGAAGACCTAGCGGGGGGGCGGGAGCTGTTTTTT. It translates to CASSEDLAGGRELFF.

A note on this clonotype: A much larger clone differs by one base, so this may be a read error. The rearrangement joins TRBV7-3 to TRBJ2-7; D is ambiguous. This CDR3 comprises 13 residues. Trimming removed 5 bases from V and 7 bases from J, with 15 bases in between. CDR1 SGHTA and CDR2 FQGTGA come from the germline V gene. This CDR3 reads CASSPSIGGEQYF. DNA of the CDR3: TGTGCCAGCAGCCCTTCCATTGGTGGTGAGCAGTACTTC.

This clonotype was counted at least ten times. This chain links TRBV6-2 or TRBV6-3 with TRBJ1-1; D might be TRBD1 (5 bases). Trimming removed 4 bases at V and 1 base at J, with 19 bases between. CDR3 length: 17 amino acids. Germline CDR1 is MNHEY and CDR2 is SVGEGT. CDR3 coding DNA: TGTGCCAGCAGTTCTATTAGGGCGGGGACGGGGAACACTGAAGCTTTCTTT. It is translated as CASSSIRAGTGNTEAFF.

This clonotype was seen repeatedly, ten times or more. The genes are TRBV9 and TRBJ1-2; 7 nucleotides match TRBD1. After removal of 0 bases from V and 4 bases from J, the junction contained 6 bases not matched to a gene. Per germline, CDR1 SGDLS and CDR2 YYNGEE. This CDR3 comprises 15 residues. This CDR3 reads CASSVEGGGVYGYTF. The CDR3 nucleotides read TGTGCCAGCAGCGTAGAAGGAGGGGGCGTCTATGGCTACACCTTC.

The chain employs TRBV7-2 and TRBJ1-4; a possible D gene is TRBD1 (5 bases). The ends were cut back, 2 bases at V and 7 bases at J, with 17 bases in the middle. The germline CDR1 and CDR2 sequences are SGHTA and FQGNSA. The CDR3 is made up of 16 amino acids. The CDR3 region has the DNA TGTGCCAGCAGCTTAAGGGGCCCGAGTATTGGTGAAAAACTGTTTTTT. It specifies CASSLRGPSIGEKLFF. Filled out from reference TRBV7-2 and TRBJ1-4, the complete variable domain reads GAGVSQSPSNKVTEKGKDVELRCDPISGHTALYWYRQSLGQGLEFLIYFQGNSAPDKSGLPSDRFSAERTGGSVSTLTIQRTQQEDSAVYLCASSLRGPSIGEKLFFGSGTQLSVL.

This clonotype appeared a few times. The chain is built from TRBV4-2 and TRBJ2-1, with no clear D. The DNA end is more similar to TRBJ2-5, so the J call may be wrong. The CDR3 covers 14 residues. CDR1 is LGHNA and CDR2 is YNFKEQ in the germline V gene. CDR3 sequence (DNA): TGTGCCAGCAGCCCGTCTACGGTTCGGGAGACCCAGTACTTC. It translates to CASSPSTVRETQYF.

This clonotype was counted only a few times. The chain combines TRBV2 with TRBJ2-2; 10 bases are shared with TRBD2. The CDR3 has 15 amino acids. Trimming removed 3 bases from V and 7 bases from J; junction bases left unmatched: 5. Germline loops: CDR1 SNHLY, CDR2 FYNNEI. The chain's CDR3 is CASSDQAGGLGELFF. Here the CDR3 DNA reads TGTGCCAGCAGTGATCAAGCGGGGGGGCTCGGGGAGCTGTTTTTT. The full variable domain, its missing parts supplied by reference TRBV2 and TRBJ2-2, is EPEVTQTPSHQVTQMGQEVILRCVPISNHLYFYWYRQILGQKVEFLVSFYNNEISEKSEIFDDQFSVERPDGSNFTLKIRSTKLEDSAMYFCASSDQAGGLGELFFGEGSRLTVL.

This clonotype was picked up many times. The rearrangement joins TRBV13 to TRBJ2-1; no clear D gene. This CDR3 is 11 amino acids long. The V end was cut by 2 bases, the J end by 8 bases, with 4 bases between. In germline, CDR1 is PRHDT, CDR2 FYEKMQ (reference sequence). Here the CDR3 DNA reads TGTGCCAGCAGCTTAAGCGATGAGCAGTTCTTC. Encoded protein: CASSLSDEQFF.

This clonotype has a single count. The V gene is TRBV24-1, the J gene TRBJ1-5, with 8 bases lining up with TRBD1. V lost 4 bases, J lost 2 bases, and 0 bases stayed unmatched. Per the germline V gene, CDR1 is KGHDR and CDR2 is SFDVKD. This CDR3 spans 14 amino acids. This CDR3 reads CATSETGGNQPQHF. CDR3 bases: TGTGCCACCAGTGAGACAGGGGGCAATCAGCCCCAGCATTTT.

This clonotype was recorded many times. The chain combines TRBV28 with TRBJ2-7; D unclear. Germline lookup yields CDR1 MDHEN and CDR2 SYDVKM. The CDR3 sequence is 14 residues long. Trimming cost V 5 bases and J 3 bases, with 14 bases left between them. CDR3 in DNA: TGTGCCAGCAGTGGGAAGGGTGAATTCTACGAGCAGTACTTC. Its protein is CASSGKGEFYEQYF.

This clonotype was detected ten times or more. V is TRBV18 and J is TRBJ1-5; the D gene is possibly TRBD1 (6 bases). The CDR3 runs 16 residues. The V gene lost 2 bases and the J gene lost 4 bases, with 15 bases spanning the gap. Germline V lookup: CDR1 KGHSH, CDR2 LQKENI. The CDR3 nucleotides are TGTGCCAGCTCACCATCGCAGCAGGGGCTAAATCAGCCCCAGCATTTT. It yields the protein CASSPSQQGLNQPQHF.

In this sample, this clonotype turned up many times. The chain has TRBV28 and TRBJ1-1; no clear D gene. CDR1 and CDR2 from the germline V gene are MDHEN and SYDVKM. Trimming left V 7 bases short and J 1 base short, with 13 bases between. The CDR3 has 14 amino acids. The CDR3: CASTEPGRNTEAFF. The CDR3 coding sequence is TGTGCCAGCACGGAACCAGGAAGGAACACTGAAGCTTTCTTT.

This clonotype was detected only a few times. This chain joins TRBV9 and TRBJ1-2; 7 nucleotides line up with TRBD1. The CDR3 consists of 14 residues. Germline trimming cut 4 bases from V and 4 bases from J; bases unmatched to any gene: 7. Per germline, CDR1 SGDLS and CDR2 YYNGEE. Here the CDR3 DNA reads TGTGCCAGCAGCCAGAATACAGGGGTCTATGGCTACACCTTC. It yields the protein CASSQNTGVYGYTF.

There are many counts of this clonotype. The chain uses TRBV2 and TRBJ2-7; D is uncertain. CDR1 SNHLY and CDR2 FYNNEI come from the germline V gene. Trimming took off 3 bases at V and 4 bases at J, with 10 bases between the two ends. This CDR3 spans 13 amino acids. The DNA for the CDR3 is TGTGCCAGCAGTGATACATTTAGTTACGAGCAGTACTTC. Its translation is CASSDTFSYEQYF.

This clonotype was detected ten times or more. The chain couples TRBV5-1 to TRBJ2-1; D is perhaps TRBD1 (6 bases). Germline-derived CDR1 and CDR2 are SGHRS and YFSETQ. The CDR3 totals 15 residues. The V end lost 4 bases, the J end lost 7 bases, and 18 bases lay between the germline ends. CDR3 loop: CASSPDATRGNEQFF. The CDR3 bases are TGCGCCAGCAGCCCGGACGCGACAAGGGGGAATGAGCAGTTCTTC. Complete variable domain (other parts from reference TRBV5-1 and TRBJ2-1): KAGVTQTPRYLIKTRGQQVTLSCSPISGHRSVSWYQQTPGQGLQFLFEYFSETQRNKGNFPGRFSGRQFSNSRSEMNVSTLELGDSALYLCASSPDATRGNEQFFGPGTRLTVL.

The CDR3 coding sequence is TGTGCCACCAGCAGAGATATAAGGGCCGAGGCCCAGTACTTC. Protein product: CATSRDIRAEAQYF. The V and J genes are TRBV15 and TRBJ2-3; D is uncertain. The DNA end is a closer match to TRBJ2-5, so the J assignment may be wrong. Germline V gives CDR1 LNHNV, CDR2 YYDKDF (reference sequence). This CDR3 is 14 amino acids long.

This clonotype was observed many times. The CDR3: CATSDYRRGSYNEQFF. The CDR3, as DNA: TGTGCCACCAGTGATTACCGACGGGGCTCCTACAATGAGCAGTTCTTC. The chain combines TRBV24-1 with TRBJ2-1; D may be TRBD2 (5 bases). Germline values: CDR1 KGHDR, CDR2 SFDVKD. V lost 2 bases and J 0 bases, leaving 10 bases between the germline ends. The CDR3 extends over 16 amino acids.

At least ten counts were recorded for this clonotype. This chain joins TRBV2 and TRBJ2-2, with 7 bases aligning to TRBD1. CDR3 size: 14 residues. Germline V gives CDR1 SNHLY, CDR2 FYNNEI. V shed 6 bases, J shed 5 bases, and the junction held 6 bases outside the gene matches. Here the CDR3 DNA reads TGTGCCAGCAGCCGGGACAGCAAAACCGGGGAGCTGTTTTTT. As protein: CASSRDSKTGELFF.

The sample holds many counts of this clonotype. The chain carries TRBV11-2 and TRBJ2-3; a possible D gene is TRBD1 (5 bases). Germline V gene sequence: CDR1 SGHAT, CDR2 FQNNGV. This CDR3 spans 15 amino acids. Trimming removed 1 base from V and 5 bases from J, with 13 bases in between. The CDR3: CASSLGGRSRDTQYF. CDR3 DNA sequence: TGTGCCAGCAGCTTAGGGGGCAGGTCACGAGATACGCAGTATTTT.

The table lists this clonotype with many counts. V is TRBV3-1 and J is TRBJ1-2, with D unclear. Germline CDR1 LGHDT, CDR2 YNNKEL (reference sequence). V lost 2 bases and J 0 bases, leaving 10 bases between the germline ends. This CDR3 is 15 amino acids long. CDR3 nucleotide sequence: TGTGCCAGCAGCCAAAGTCCTCCTACTAACTATGGCTACACCTTC. Its translation: CASSQSPPTNYGYTF.